These 9 T cell receptor beta chains were all obtained from the same sample, sequenced in a study of blood T cell repertoires in COVID-19. The protocol was immunoSEQ multiplex PCR, while the TCRdb copy is restricted to in-frame clones and leaves out a portion. The table records some 130,000 clones, around 86% of them present only once. The sequencing sample was made of peripheral blood. The receptors were gathered from a woman aged 45-59 years who had recovered from COVID-19.

The CDR3 loop reads CASSNGGAAEQYF. The CDR3 DNA follows: TGTGCCAGCAGCAACGGCGGGGCCGCCGAGCAGTACTTC. V usage is TRBV6-6 and J usage is TRBJ2-7; tentative D call: TRBD2 (6 bases). Looked up from germline, CDR1 is MNHNY and CDR2 is SVGAGI (reference sequence). The CDR3 consists of 13 residues. V was pared by 6 bases and J by 6 bases, with 15 bases between.

The J gene is TRBJ2-5, the V gene TRBV11-3; D may be TRBD1 (5 bases). The CDR3 spans 14 residues. V lost 4 bases, J lost 4 bases, and 13 bases lay in between. The germline gives CDR1 SGHNT, CDR2 YENEEA. The CDR3 sequence: CASSSTGVGETQYF. CDR3 coding DNA: TGTGCCAGCAGCTCCACAGGAGTAGGAGAGACCCAGTACTTC.

The chain carries TRBV18 and TRBJ1-2; 7 bases line up with TRBD1. The CDR3 spans 15 residues. The germline gives CDR1 KGHSH, CDR2 LQKENI. V lost 3 bases and J lost 0; bases outside the gene matches: 4. CDR3: CASSPDRDTNYGYTF. In nucleotides, the CDR3 is TGTGCCAGCTCACCCGACAGGGACACTAACTATGGCTACACCTTC.

The chain is built from TRBV27 and TRBJ1-1, with TRBD1 matching 7 bases. V gave up 6 bases and J gave up 5 bases; unmatched junction bases: 12. The CDR3 loop spans 15 amino acids. CDR1 MNHEY and CDR2 SMNVEV come from the germline V gene (reference sequence). CDR3 bases: TGTGCCAGCAGCCCGGGAGACAGGGTTCAAACTGAAGCTTTCTTT. It encodes CASSPGDRVQTEAFF.

CDR3: CASSFRLFGGKDTDTQYF. The CDR3, as DNA: TGTGCCAGCAGCTTTCGTCTCTTCGGGGGGAAAGACACAGATACGCAGTATTTT. The chain combines TRBV13 with TRBJ2-3, with 7 bases identical to TRBD2. CDR3 length equals 18 residues. V lost 3 bases to trimming and J lost 2 bases; unmatched junction nucleotides: 14. The germline CDR1 and CDR2 sequences are PRHDT and FYEKMQ (reference sequence). Based on the CDR3 plus reference TRBV13 and TRBJ2-3, the full variable domain is AAGVIQSPRHLIKEKRETATLKCYPIPRHDTVYWYQQGPGQDPQFLISFYEKMQSDKGSIPDRFSAQQFSDYHSELNMSSLELGDSALYFCASSFRLFGGKDTDTQYFGPGTRLTVL.

This clone showed up just once. The chain joins TRBV18 to TRBJ2-1; D is perhaps TRBD2 (5 bases). This CDR3 has 12 residues. Germline V gene lookup returns CDR1 KGHSH and CDR2 LQKENI. Trimming left V 5 bases short and J 9 bases short, with 11 bases between. The CDR3 loop reads CASSRTVAEQFF. The CDR3 region has the DNA TGTGCCAGCTCAAGGACTGTGGCTGAGCAGTTCTTC.

This chain links TRBV6-5 with TRBJ1-4; maybe TRBD1 (5 bases). The V and J ends lost 6 bases and 13 bases respectively, with 18 bases between them. CDR1 is MNHEY, CDR2 SVGAGI, per germline. This CDR3 is 13 amino acids long. The CDR3 sequence is CASSPPVGGVLFF. CDR3 bases: TGTGCCAGCAGCCCCCCGGTGGGGGGTGTACTGTTTTTT.

The CDR3 sequence: CASSLRTSGRREQYF. The DNA of the CDR3 is TGTGCCAGCAGTCTCCGGACTAGCGGGAGGCGCGAGCAGTACTTC. This sequence joins TRBV6-5 and TRBJ2-7; TRBD2 matches at 14 bases. The CDR3 is 15 residues long. Per germline, CDR1 MNHEY and CDR2 SVGAGI. J lost 6 bases, V lost 5 bases, and 6 bases had no gene match.

The chain combines TRBV6-5 with TRBJ1-2; D remains ambiguous. In germline, CDR1 is MNHEY, CDR2 SVGAGI. Trimming removed 0 bases at V and 5 bases at J, with 10 bases between. This CDR3 is built from 14 residues. The CDR3 here is CASSYSSSLYGYTF. For the CDR3, the DNA is TGTGCCAGCAGTTACTCGAGTTCGCTATATGGCTACACCTTC.